This passage covers 10 T cell receptor beta chains from one sample sequenced in a study of T cells in Graves' hyperthyroidism and ophthalmopathy. TCR beta CDR3 sequences were amplified from RNA transcripts. Using the HTBI primer set, a first-round RT-PCR was run on the TCR CDR3. TCRdb recomputed calls from the multiplex PCR reads with MiXCR, one row per CDR3 protein. The sample consists of 550,000 to 650,000 distinct CDR3 sequences, around 14% of them appearing once. Material: blood. All receptors come from a woman younger than 45 with Graves' hyperthyroidism that later progressed to Graves' ophthalmopathy.

The chain has TRBV6-1 and TRBJ2-1; 9 nucleotides align to TRBD2. Per germline, CDR1 MNHNS and CDR2 SASEGT. The CDR3 is 16 residues long. The ends lost 5 bases at V and 1 base at J; junction bases unmatched: 6. The CDR3 region is CASSLEAGGSYNEQFF. CDR3 DNA: TGTGCCAGCAGTCTTGAAGCGGGGGGTTCCTACAATGAGCAGTTCTTC.

In this sample, this clonotype turned up a few times. This chain connects TRBV19 to TRBJ2-1, with a weak D call TRBD2 (7 bases). The CDR3 is made up of 16 amino acids. V dropped 7 bases and J dropped 4 bases, with 20 bases sitting between them. In germline, CDR1 is LNHDA, CDR2 SQIVND (reference sequence). In DNA, the CDR3 is TGTGCCAGTACCCGGAGGGGGGGCAGTTTTTACAATGAGCAGTTCTTC. This translates into CASTRRGGSFYNEQFF. Full variable domain (remainder filled in from reference TRBV19 and TRBJ2-1): DGGITQSPKYLFRKEGQNVTLSCEQNLNHDAMYWYRQDPGQGLRLIYYSQIVNDFQKGDIAEGYSVSREKKESFPLTVTSAQKNPTAFYLCASTRRGGSFYNEQFFGPGTRLTVL.

The chain joins TRBV7-9 to TRBJ2-1; a possible D gene is TRBD2 (5 bases). Trimming took off 8 bases at V and 10 bases at J, with 15 bases between the two ends. This CDR3 has 12 amino acids. Germline V gene data show CDR1 as SEHNR and CDR2 as FQNEAQ (reference sequence). This CDR3 reads CASAPGMVEQFF. CDR3 nucleotide sequence: TGTGCCAGCGCCCCGGGGATGGTCGAGCAGTTCTTC.

J is TRBJ2-3 and V is TRBV11-2; 16 nucleotides match TRBD2. V was clipped by 2 bases and J by 5 bases; unmatched bases: 7. CDR1 and CDR2 from the germline V gene are SGHAT and FQNNGV. The length of the CDR3 is 18 residues. The DNA for the CDR3 is TGTGCCAGCAGCTTACCGGGACTAGCGGGAGGGCCAGGAGATACGCAGTATTTT. Protein: CASSLPGLAGGPGDTQYF.

With respect to this clonotype: A much bigger clone sits one base away, suggesting this may be a read error. J is TRBJ2-7 and V is TRBV27, with D perhaps matching TRBD1 (5 bases). The germline V gene encodes CDR1 MNHEY and CDR2 SMNVEV (reference sequence). There are 13 residues in the CDR3. Deletions cut 5 bases from V and 7 bases from J, with 15 bases between. The CDR3 DNA sequence: TGTGCCAGCAGTAGCGCAGGGCGTGAAGAGCAGTACTTC. This sequence encodes CASSSAGREEQYF.

The rearrangement links TRBV6-5 to TRBJ1-1; possibly TRBD1 for D (6 bases). The V and J ends lost 2 bases and 0 bases respectively, with 16 bases between them. Germline-derived CDR1 and CDR2 are MNHEY and SVGAGI. This CDR3 comprises 17 residues. In DNA, the CDR3 is TGTGCCAGCAGTTACGCCTATGGACAGTCCGTGAACACTGAAGCTTTCTTT. Translating gives CASSYAYGQSVNTEAFF.

At least ten counts were recorded for this clonotype. V gene TRBV20-1 combines with J gene TRBJ2-3; TRBD2 might be the D (6 bases). The CDR3 length is 11 residues. V lost 6 bases and J 5 bases, leaving 9 bases between the germline ends. Germline V CDR1 and CDR2: DFQATT, SNEGSKA (reference sequence). The CDR3, as DNA: TGCAGTGCAAAGGAGGGAGATACGCAGTATTTT. It specifies CSAKEGDTQYF.

This clonotype was observed a handful of times. This chain joins TRBV19 and TRBJ2-1; 13 nucleotides align to TRBD2. Germline V CDR1 and CDR2: LNHDA, SQIVND (reference sequence). This CDR3 contains 19 residues. V dropped 5 bases and J dropped 5; count of bases not matched to a gene: 15. CDR3 protein: CASSPGTSGIIPHHNEQFF. The CDR3 region has the DNA TGTGCCAGTAGTCCTGGGACTAGCGGGATAATACCCCACCACAATGAGCAGTTCTTC. Using reference TRBV19 and TRBJ2-1 for the parts outside the CDR3, the full variable domain is DGGITQSPKYLFRKEGQNVTLSCEQNLNHDAMYWYRQDPGQGLRLIYYSQIVNDFQKGDIAEGYSVSREKKESFPLTVTSAQKNPTAFYLCASSPGTSGIIPHHNEQFFGPGTRLTVL.

This clonotype was recorded at least ten times. This chain links TRBV28 with TRBJ1-1; no clear D. V was cut by 6 bases and J by 4 bases, with 18 bases left in between. This CDR3 is built from 15 residues. The germline gives CDR1 MDHEN, CDR2 SYDVKM. The CDR3 here is CASSRNKEAVTEAFF. The CDR3 region has the DNA TGTGCCAGCAGCCGTAACAAGGAGGCGGTCACTGAAGCTTTCTTT. The full variable domain, rest sourced from reference TRBV28 and TRBJ1-1, is DVKVTQSSRYLVKRTGEKVFLECVQDMDHENMFWYRQDPGLGLRLIYFSYDVKMKEKGDIPEGYSVSREKKERFSLILESASTNQTSMYLCASSRNKEAVTEAFFGQGTRLTVV.

Comment on this clonotype: One junction end disagrees with the germline gene, perhaps due to a read error. The J gene is TRBJ2-3, the V gene TRBV9; possibly TRBD1 or TRBD2 for D (5 bases each). CDR1 is SGDLS, CDR2 YYNGEE, per germline. The CDR3 covers 13 residues. CDR3 protein: CVSSVGERIAQYF. In nucleotides, the CDR3 is TGTGTCAGCAGCGTAGGGGAGAGGATTGCGCAGTATTTT.